This passage covers 13 T cell receptor beta chains from one sample sequenced in a study of OX40 agonist ivuxolimab in advanced cancers. Sequencing was performed with immunoSEQ multiplex PCR; in TCRdb, only in-frame clones are kept and a portion is missing. Among about 19,000 clones listed, 75% to 90% were seen once. The sample consisted of CD4+ or CD8+ T cells sorted from blood, taken in a trial of the OX40 agonist ivuxolimab. Receptors originate from an adult with an advanced solid tumor such as melanoma, head and neck, liver or kidney cancer.

The V gene is TRBV5-1, the J gene TRBJ2-3, with D possibly being TRBD1 (6 bases). The germline V and J ends were trimmed by 3 bases and 3 bases, with 11 bases remaining between them. CDR3 length: 14 residues. Germline V CDR1 and CDR2: SGHRS, YFSETQ. CDR3 sequence: CASSWYRETDTQYF. CDR3 nucleotides: TGCGCCAGCAGCTGGTACAGGGAGACAGATACGCAGTATTTT.

This clone has a handful of counts. The chain recombines TRBV6-6 with TRBJ2-7; no clear D gene. V lost 5 bases, J lost 5 bases, and 7 bases lay in between. The CDR3 has 11 amino acids. Germline lookup yields CDR1 MNHNY and CDR2 SVGAGI (reference sequence). The CDR3: CASSDWHEQYF. CDR3 in DNA: TGTGCCAGCAGTGATTGGCACGAGCAGTACTTC.

The J gene is TRBJ2-1, the V gene TRBV7-2, with D unclear. V was shortened by 1 base and J by 8 bases, with 3 bases between the two germline ends. The germline CDR1 and CDR2 sequences are SGHTA and FQGNSA. The CDR3 extends over 11 amino acids. This chain's CDR3 is CASSLGDEQFF. CDR3 in DNA: TGTGCCAGCAGCTTAGGGGATGAGCAGTTCTTC.

V is TRBV6-6 and J is TRBJ1-6; 7 bases map to TRBD1. The CDR3 is made up of 13 amino acids. Per germline, CDR1 MNHNY and CDR2 SVGAGI (reference sequence). V shed 5 bases and J 9 bases; nucleotides not matched to a gene: 4. CDR3 nucleotides: TGTGCCAGCAGTCCGACAGGGATTTCACCCCTCCACTTT. Its protein product is CASSPTGISPLHF.

The chain has TRBV12-5 and TRBJ2-7; 10 bases map to TRBD1. The V gene's germline CDR1 is LGHNT and CDR2 FRNRAP. Unmatched junction bases numbered 10, after V lost 0 bases and J lost 5 bases. This CDR3 is 17 amino acids long. CDR3 sequence (DNA): TGTGCTAGTGGTTTGGTCCAGGGGACAGGGGTAAGGAACGAGCAGTACTTC. As protein: CASGLVQGTGVRNEQYF.

The V and J genes are TRBV4-2 and TRBJ1-4; D remains unclear. Trimming left V 1 base short and J 7 bases short, with 7 bases between. This CDR3 is built from 13 residues. The germline CDR1 and CDR2 sequences are LGHNA and YNFKEQ. The CDR3 protein is CASSQVAGEKLFF. For the CDR3, the DNA is TGTGCCAGCAGCCAAGTAGCTGGTGAAAAACTGTTTTTT.

V gene TRBV7-8 combines with J gene TRBJ2-7, with D unclear. The length of the CDR3 is 14 residues. V lost 1 base and J lost 0, with 7 bases in between. Germline CDR1 is SGHVS and CDR2 is FQNEAQ. The CDR3 nucleotides read TGTGCCAGCAGCTTAGAAGTTCGCTCCTACGAGCAGTACTTC. It specifies CASSLEVRSYEQYF. Variable domain in full (rest from reference TRBV7-8 and TRBJ2-7): GAGVSQSPRYKVAKRGQDVALRCDPISGHVSLFWYQQALGQGPEFLTYFQNEAQLDKSGLPSDRFFAERPEGSVSTLKIQRTQQEDSAVYLCASSLEVRSYEQYFGPGTRLTVT.

The rearrangement uses TRBV5-1 and TRBJ2-7; D is possibly TRBD2 (6 bases). Germline values: CDR1 SGHRS, CDR2 YFSETQ. V dropped 2 bases and J dropped 2 bases, with 8 bases sitting between them. The CDR3 spans 13 residues. The CDR3 here is CASSFGGPYEQYF. CDR3 DNA: TGCGCCAGCAGCTTCGGGGGTCCCTACGAGCAGTACTTC.

This sequence joins TRBV7-6 and TRBJ2-1; D possibly uses TRBD1 or TRBD2 (5 bases each). Germline V gene lookup returns CDR1 SGHVS and CDR2 FNYEAQ. The CDR3 extends over 18 amino acids. Trimming removed 1 base from V and 0 bases from J, with 16 bases in between. This CDR3 reads CASSLGPQRGSSYNEQFF. CDR3 DNA sequence: TGTGCCAGCAGCTTAGGCCCCCAGAGGGGAAGCTCCTACAATGAGCAGTTCTTC.

This clone was detected only once. At one boundary the junction diverges from the germline segment, which might be a read error. The genes are TRBV6-1 and TRBJ1-1; the D is unclear. The CDR3 loop spans 11 amino acids. Germline CDR1 reads MNHNS; CDR2 reads SASEGT. CDR3 residues: CAGSERRNFFF. The CDR3 bases are TGTGCCGGCAGTGAACGTCGAAATTTTTTCTTT.

This chain connects TRBV6-1 to TRBJ1-5, with a tentative D call TRBD1 (5 bases). Germline assignment: CDR1 MNHNS and CDR2 SASEGT. This CDR3 contains 16 residues. Trimming took off 0 bases at V and 1 base at J, with 10 bases between the two ends. Here the CDR3 reads CASSEAAGPSNQPQHF. In DNA, the CDR3 is TGTGCCAGCAGTGAAGCTGCGGGGCCGAGCAATCAGCCCCAGCATTTT.

The rearrangement uses TRBV18 and TRBJ1-1; D might be TRBD1 (5 bases). The CDR3 is made up of 12 amino acids. Germline V gene data show CDR1 as KGHSH and CDR2 as LQKENI. Trimming removed 4 bases from V and 3 bases from J, with 6 bases in between. In DNA form, the CDR3 reads TGTGCCAGCTCACGGGGCTACACTGAAGCTTTCTTT. Its translation is CASSRGYTEAFF. Full variable domain (missing parts from reference TRBV18 and TRBJ1-1): NAGVMQNPRHLVRRRGQEARLRCSPMKGHSHVYWYRQLPEEGLKFMVYLQKENIIDESGMPKERFSAEFPKEGPSILRIQQVVRGDSAAYFCASSRGYTEAFFGQGTRLTVV.

This clone ranks as medium-sized (0.01 to 0.1%). V usage is TRBV27 and J usage is TRBJ1-2; no firm D call. CDR3 size: 14 residues. Germline-derived CDR1 and CDR2 are MNHEY and SMNVEV (reference sequence). Deletions cut 0 bases from V and 1 base from J, with 6 bases between. The CDR3 spells CASSLSPFNYGYTF. The CDR3 DNA reads as TGTGCCAGCAGTTTATCCCCCTTTAACTATGGCTACACCTTC.